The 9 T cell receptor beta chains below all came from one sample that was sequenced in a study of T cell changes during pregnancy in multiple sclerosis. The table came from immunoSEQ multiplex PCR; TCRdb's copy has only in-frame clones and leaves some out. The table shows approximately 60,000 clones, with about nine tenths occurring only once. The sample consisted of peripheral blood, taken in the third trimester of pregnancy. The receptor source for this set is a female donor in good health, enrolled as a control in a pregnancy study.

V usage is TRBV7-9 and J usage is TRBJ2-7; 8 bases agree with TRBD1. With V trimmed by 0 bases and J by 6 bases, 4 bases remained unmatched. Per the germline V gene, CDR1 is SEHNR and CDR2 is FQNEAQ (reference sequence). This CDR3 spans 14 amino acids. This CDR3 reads CASSLALGQGEQYF. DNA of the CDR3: TGTGCCAGCAGCTTAGCCCTAGGACAGGGCGAGCAGTACTTC.

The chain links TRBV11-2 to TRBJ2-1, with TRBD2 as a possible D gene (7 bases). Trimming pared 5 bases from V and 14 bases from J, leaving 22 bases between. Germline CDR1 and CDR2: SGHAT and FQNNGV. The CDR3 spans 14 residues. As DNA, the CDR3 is TGTGCCAGCAGCGCAACAATCGTGGGAGGGGGGGAGTTCTTC. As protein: CASSATIVGGGEFF.

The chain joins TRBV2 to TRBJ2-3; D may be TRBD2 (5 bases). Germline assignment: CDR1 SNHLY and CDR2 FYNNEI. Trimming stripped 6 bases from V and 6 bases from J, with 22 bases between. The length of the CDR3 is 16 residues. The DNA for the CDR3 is TGTGCCAGCAGGGTGGAGGCGCTAGTAGGTTCCGATACGCAGTATTTT. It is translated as CASRVEALVGSDTQYF.

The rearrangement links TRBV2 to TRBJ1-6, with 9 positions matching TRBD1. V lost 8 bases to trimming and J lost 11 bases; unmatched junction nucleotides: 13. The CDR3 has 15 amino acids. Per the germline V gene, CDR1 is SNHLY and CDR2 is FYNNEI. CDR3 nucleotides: TGTGCCAGCTTATACGGAGGGACAGGGATCACACCCCTCCACTTT. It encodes CASLYGGTGITPLHF.

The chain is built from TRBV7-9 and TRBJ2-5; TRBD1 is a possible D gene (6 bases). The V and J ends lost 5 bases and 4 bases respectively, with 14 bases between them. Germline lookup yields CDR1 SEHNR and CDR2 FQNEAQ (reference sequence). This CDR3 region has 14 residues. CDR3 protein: CASSLQGNSETQYF. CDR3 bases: TGTGCCAGCAGCCTACAGGGTAACTCAGAGACCCAGTACTTC.

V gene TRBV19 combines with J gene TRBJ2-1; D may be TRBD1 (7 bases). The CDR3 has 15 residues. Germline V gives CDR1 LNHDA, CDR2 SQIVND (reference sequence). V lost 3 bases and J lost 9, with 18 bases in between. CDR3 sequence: CASSMEGAPWGEQFF. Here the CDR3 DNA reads TGTGCCAGTAGTATGGAGGGGGCCCCCTGGGGTGAGCAGTTCTTC.

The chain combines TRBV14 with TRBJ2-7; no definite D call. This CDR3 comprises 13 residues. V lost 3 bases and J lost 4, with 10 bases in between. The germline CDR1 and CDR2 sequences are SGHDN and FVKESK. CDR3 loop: CASSQLREYEQYF. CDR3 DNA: TGTGCCAGCAGCCAGTTACGAGAGTACGAGCAGTACTTC.

The CDR3 region is CASSSLAGARNEQFF. CDR3 sequence (DNA): TGCGCCAGCAGCTCTCTAGCGGGGGCCCGCAATGAGCAGTTCTTC. The V gene is TRBV4-1, the J gene TRBJ2-1, with TRBD2 matching over 10 bases. Germline CDR1 MGHRA, CDR2 YSYEKL. The CDR3 has 15 residues. V was clipped by 5 bases and J by 6 bases; unmatched bases: 7.

Here the CDR3 reads CASSGPDRADEQYF. The CDR3 DNA reads TGTGCCAGCAGTGGACCCGACAGGGCCGACGAGCAGTACTTC. The genes are TRBV2 and TRBJ2-7; 7 bases align to TRBD1. This CDR3 is 14 amino acids long. The V segment lost 4 bases and the J segment 5 bases; nucleotides outside the gene matches: 8. Looked up from germline, CDR1 is SNHLY and CDR2 is FYNNEI.